This T cell receptor (beta chain) comes out of a study of stem cell transplantation in POMP-related autoinflammatory disease. Findings and limits, study-wide: Across all analyzed T-cell subsets, patients with PRAID tended toward reduced diversity and increased clonality. Unique TRB V-J gene pairings were limited in number in patients with PRAID.

TCRdb's table, derived via immunoSEQ multiplex PCR, lists solely in-frame clones and lacks some. The sample lists 20,000 to 30,000 clones, roughly 80% seen once, with 2% to 3% in the top ten. Concerning this clone: Antigen: not known.

PRAID featured prominent immunodeficiency. The CDR3 totals 15 residues. V dropped 0 bases and J dropped 1 base, with 10 bases sitting between them. CDR1 and CDR2 (germline): SGDLS, YYNGEE. The source material was CD4+ T cells from PBMCs, sampled before stem cell transplantation. This receptor was obtained from a human donor with POMP-related autoinflammation and immune dysregulation (PRAID). This chain links TRBV9 with TRBJ2-5; D perhaps matches TRBD1 (5 bases). As DNA, the CDR3 is TGTGCCAGCAGCGTAGATTTGGGGCTCCAAGAGACCCAGTACTTC. It specifies CASSVDLGLQETQYF.